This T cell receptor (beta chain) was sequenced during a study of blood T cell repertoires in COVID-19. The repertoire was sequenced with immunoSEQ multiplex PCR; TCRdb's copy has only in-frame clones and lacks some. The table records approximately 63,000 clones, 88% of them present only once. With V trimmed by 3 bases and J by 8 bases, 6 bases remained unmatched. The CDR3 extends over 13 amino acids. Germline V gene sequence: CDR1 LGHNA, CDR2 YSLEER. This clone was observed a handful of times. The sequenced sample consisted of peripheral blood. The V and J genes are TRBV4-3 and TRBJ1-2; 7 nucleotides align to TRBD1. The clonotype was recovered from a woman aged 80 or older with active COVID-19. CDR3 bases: TGCGCCAGCAGCCACACAGGGGCGGGGGGCTACACCTTC. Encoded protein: CASSHTGAGGYTF.